This T cell receptor (beta chain) comes out of a study of cytomegalovirus exposure and HLA in healthy donors. The CDR3 sequence is 15 residues long. J was trimmed by 5 bases and V by 0 bases; bases with no gene match: 4. Germline loops: CDR1 SGDLS, CDR2 YYNGEE. Use of 60 Vbeta and 13 Jbeta primers characterized the PCR. Some clones are missing from TCRdb's copy, which holds only in-frame ones; the method was immunoSEQ multiplex PCR. The data hold over 75,000 clones, with around 71% observed a single time. Points on this clone: The antigen is not known.

Study-wide results and limits: Analyzed later, most CMV-associated TCR beta chains appeared HLA-restricted. CMV serostatus stood as the only immune exposure information on hand. Confirmation was obtained in vitro that a few CMV-associated chains are specific for CMV antigens. Versus the 666-donor mean, an Asian-associated ancestry cluster reportedly showed fewer N-insertions in a later analysis.

This receptor was obtained from a man under 40 in good health and CMV-seronegative. Source material: PBMCs. The V call is TRBV9, the J call TRBJ1-2, with 10 bases lining up with TRBD1. CDR3 nucleotide sequence: TGTGCCAGCAGCGTAGAGGGGACAGGGGTATATGGCTACACCTTC. As protein: CASSVEGTGVYGYTF.